This entry features one TCR beta chain sequence. The data derive from a study of naive and memory T cell subsets. The beta constant-region primer was an equimolar mix of two oligonucleotides covering TRBC1 and TRBC2. TCRdb re-called the UMI-ligation and nested PCR reads with MiXCR, one entry per CDR3 protein. The sample gives under 35,000 distinct CDR3 sequences, approximately 12% of which show up once; under 20% is in the top ten. CD45RA-CD27- cells were effector memory; CD45RA+CD27- cells were EMRA. Germline V gene lookup returns CDR1 MGHRA and CDR2 YSYEKL. V shed 3 bases and J shed 11 bases, with 17 bases lying between them. CDR3 length equals 14 residues.

The J gene is TRBJ2-1, the V gene TRBV4-1; D is perhaps TRBD2 (5 bases). Sequencing was performed on effector memory CD4+ T cells from blood. The subset denotes: effector memory, CD45RA- CD27-. The sequence was obtained from a human donor in good health. The CDR3 region has the DNA TGCGCCAGCAGCCAGGGCTTACGGGAATTCAAGCAGTTCTTC. Translation gives CASSQGLREFKQFF.